This T cell receptor beta chain was captured in a study of tumor-infiltrating lymphocytes in primary liver carcinoma. A primer in the constant region served to generate TCR beta cDNA from 500 ng of total RNA. What produced the TCR beta libraries was three nested multiplex PCR rounds using slightly modified ARM-PCR. The first two PCR rounds used TRBV1-TRBV30 primers with a Cbeta primer, roughly 10 cycles each. TCRdb re-derived calls from the multiplex PCR reads in MiXCR, one entry per CDR3 protein. Here the sample spans about 310,000 distinct CDR3 sequences, nearly 60% being singletons. The V gene's germline CDR1 is MNHEY and CDR2 SVGAGI. This CDR3 has 17 residues. Trimming cost V 5 bases and J 2 bases; bases outside gene matches: 9. Germline DNA was also extracted, and blood RNA derived from unsorted whole blood.

Source material: peripheral blood. This rearrangement joins TRBV6-5 to TRBJ2-5; TRBD2 matches 12 bases. This sequence originates from a young woman with primary liver carcinoma and hepatitis B virus infection. Written as DNA, the CDR3 is TGTGCCAGCAGTCTAGCGGGAGGGCCCGGGCCACAAGAGACCCAGTACTTC. Translation gives CASSLAGGPGPQETQYF.